The 9 T cell receptor beta chains presented below share a single source sample, sequenced in a study of molecular identifiers for immune sequencing clone quantification. One entry per CDR3 protein results from TCRdb running MiXCR on the PCR reads. Among about 630,000 distinct CDR3 sequences listed, around 25% were seen once. Material: naive CD8+ T cells from blood, with Jurkat cell RNA spiked in. This sample's subset: FACS-sorted CD8+CD4-CCR7+CD45RA+ naive T cells. The receptors come from a human donor in good health. Some libraries in this study had Jurkat cell RNA spiked in.

This clonotype was detected ten times or more. The chain has TRBV7-6 and TRBJ1-6; maybe TRBD1 (5 bases). CDR3 length: 16 amino acids. Per the germline V gene, CDR1 is SGHVS and CDR2 is FNYEAQ. V lost 4 bases to trimming and J lost 9 bases, with 19 bases between them. The CDR3 DNA sequence: TGTGCCAGCAGCTCCGGGGGGAGTCCGGCGGTTTCACCCCTCCACTTT. It yields the protein CASSSGGSPAVSPLHF.

This clonotype was found once. The V and J genes are TRBV7-6 and TRBJ2-7; D gene uncertain. Deletions cut 5 bases from V and 2 bases from J, with 19 bases between. In germline, CDR1 is SGHVS, CDR2 FNYEAQ. The length of the CDR3 is 16 residues. The chain's CDR3 is CASSADPGSVPYEQYF. CDR3 sequence (DNA): TGTGCCAGCAGCGCCGACCCGGGCTCCGTCCCCTACGAGCAGTACTTC.

The chain is built from TRBV12-3 or TRBV12-4 and TRBJ1-1; D uncertain. Trimming took 5 bases from V and 8 from J, leaving 12 bases between them. This CDR3 is 12 amino acids long. The CDR3 DNA reads TGTGCCAGCAGTACGCTTGCTGGGGAAGCTTTCTTT. Translated, it gives CASSTLAGEAFF.

In this sample, this clonotype turned up a few times. The chain recombines TRBV5-6 with TRBJ2-3; no definite D call. This CDR3 is 17 amino acids long. V was clipped by 0 bases and J by 3 bases, with 17 bases between them. Germline assignment: CDR1 SGHDT and CDR2 YYEEEE. The CDR3 bases are TGTGCCAGCAGCTTGGGGTTGGGGATGATGTTAACAGATACGCAGTATTTT. Translated, it gives CASSLGLGMMLTDTQYF.

The gene calls are TRBV9 and TRBJ2-2, with D maybe TRBD1 (6 bases). The CDR3 has 16 residues. Trimming left V 4 bases short and J 2 bases short, with 15 bases between. Germline V lookup: CDR1 SGDLS, CDR2 YYNGEE. The CDR3 protein is CASSPAVGTNTGELFF. Here the CDR3 DNA reads TGTGCCAGCAGCCCAGCGGTCGGGACAAACACCGGGGAGCTGTTTTTT.

The chain couples TRBV6-1 to TRBJ2-7; no definite D call. This CDR3 is built from 13 residues. Germline V lookup: CDR1 MNHNS, CDR2 SASEGT. V gave up 10 bases and J gave up 0 bases, with 13 bases separating them. This CDR3 reads CAIMTGLSYEQYF. CDR3 bases: TGTGCCATCATGACTGGCCTCTCCTACGAGCAGTACTTC.

This clonotype was counted many times. The chain's CDR3 is CASSSWRRRFVTEAFF. The CDR3 nucleotides read TGTGCCAGCTCTTCATGGAGACGGCGGTTTGTTACTGAAGCTTTCTTT. This chain connects TRBV6-5 to TRBJ1-1; no firm D call. Looked up from germline, CDR1 is MNHEY and CDR2 is SVGAGI. The CDR3 extends over 16 amino acids. The V and J ends lost 8 bases and 5 bases respectively, with 24 bases between them.

This clonotype was observed at least ten times. V and J are TRBV12-3 or TRBV12-4 and TRBJ2-1, with D possibly called TRBD1 or TRBD2 (6 bases each). Trimming removed 1 base from V and 8 bases from J, with 12 bases in between. The CDR3 is 14 amino acids. In nucleotides, the CDR3 is TGTGCCAGCAGTTTAGTGTCAAGGGGGGATGAGCAGTTCTTC. Translated: CASSLVSRGDEQFF.

Worth noting for this clonotype: A read error may explain this, as a much larger clone is one base away. The chain uses TRBV20-1 and TRBJ2-7; D might be TRBD1 or TRBD2, each matching 5 bases. This CDR3 has 15 residues. The ends were cut back, 0 bases at V and 3 bases at J, with 15 bases in the middle. Per germline, CDR1 DFQATT and CDR2 SNEGSKA (reference sequence). CDR3 nucleotides: TGCAGTGCTAGAGATATGGGGCTCAGCGGCTACGAGCAGTACTTC. Protein product: CSARDMGLSGYEQYF.